One T cell receptor (beta chain) is described in this entry. Many counts were recorded for this clonotype. Its recognized antigen is unknown. No much larger clonotype is one base removed from it; base qualities were not supplied. Taken from cysteine to phenylalanine, the CDR3 has 17 residues. Only CDR3 DNA is held: 51 bases, read in frame from base 1. Between the V and J ends, shortened by 5 bases and 2 bases respectively, the junction contains 21 bases. For CDR1 and CDR2, the germline V gene lists SGHNT and YENEEA. The TCR beta CDR3 regions were amplified from RNA transcripts. The TCR CDR3 was subjected to a first round of RT-PCR using the HTBI primer set and the Qiagen OneStep RT-PCR kit. The libraries were constructed in a second round of multiplex PCR and then size-selected and purified. Sequencing of the libraries was done on an Illumina HiSeq2000 using paired-end 100 bp reads. As for the original processing: Raw data were processed with SOAPnuke, discarding reads with adapters, uncalled bases, mean Phred below 15, or no exact constant-primer or identifier match. High-quality paired reads were merged with COPE v1.2.5, and unique nucleotide sequences were defined as clonotypes. Clonotypes were aligned to IMGT TRBV, TRBD and TRBJ reference segments using MiTCR v1.1. Only V-J combinations with frequency above 0.0001, covering 99% to 99.2% of repertoires, were analysed. A TCS score was defined as the ratio between F50 (clonal expansion) and ExV (chaos), using BLOSUM62-based TCRdist between CDR3 peptides within each V-J. Welch's t-statistics and random forest reduced 500 to 650 V-J features to 10 to 15, which were used in a naive Bayes classifier (R e1071). Thyroid-blood repertoire similarity was quantified with the Morisita-Horn index. Starting from the raw public reads, TCRdb applied fastp trimming at Q25, assembled clones with MiXCR and retained in-frame beta chains. Rows are combined by CDR3 protein, so each entry shows the most common genes and DNA. TCRdb, not the original authors, processed these V and J calls. The sample table contains 610,000 or so distinct CDR3 sequences; only one count was recorded for 46% of them. The ten largest clones take up around 7.7% of the sample.

The data were obtained in a study of T cells in Graves' hyperthyroidism and ophthalmopathy (dated by TCRdb to the late 2010s). Describing the broader study: TCR V-J signatures able to tell the groups apart were searched for in a discovery cohort of more than 90 patients, of whom 43 had Graves' ophthalmopathy and about 60 had stable Graves' hyperthyroidism. Prospective prediction of ophthalmopathy was tested in an independent validation cohort of approximately 18 hyperthyroidism patients and roughly 16 patients who later progressed to ophthalmopathy. Following sampling, methimazole starting at 30 mg daily was given to hyperthyroidism patients, and high-dose intravenous methylprednisolone was given to ophthalmopathy patients. The paper describes TCR Vbeta CDR3 sequencing of 140 or so peripheral blood samples, made up of approximately 40 ophthalmopathy patients, around 73 hyperthyroidism patients and 17 progressor patients. The study also compared thyroid tissue and blood T-cell repertoires from a handful of Graves' hyperthyroidism patients. For training and testing, the roughly 97 patients in the discovery cohort were randomly divided in a 7:3 ratio. What the research found in general, with its limitations: In cross-validation, a model built on a 13 V-J signature told ophthalmopathy apart from stable hyperthyroidism with less than 90% sensitivity and 81% to 82% specificity, and in testing the same model reached 80%/75%. Most expanded thyroid clonotypes (frequency above 0.001) were also detected in blood, a finding suggesting that blood repertoires may reflect thyroid immune responses. No statistical method was used to set the sample size in advance, and investigators knew the group allocation. During validation, the model predicted progression to ophthalmopathy a median of around 6 months ahead of onset, with almost 71% sensitivity and 72% to 80% specificity.

Stable Graves' hyperthyroidism was defined as no progression to ophthalmopathy during 18 months of follow-up. Hyperthyroidism patients were newly diagnosed, with disease duration under 2 months, and aged 18 to 65 years. The study excluded patients with uncontrolled infections, other autoimmune diseases, pregnancy or lactation. Diagnoses were based on clinical symptoms, serum thyroxine and TRAb, thyroid ultrasound and orbital computed tomography. Total RNA was extracted with Trizol reagent, and quality was checked on an Agilent 2100 Bioanalyzer. What was sequenced was peripheral blood or thyroid tissue (not recorded which). This receptor chain uses TRBV11-3 and TRBJ2-5, with TRBD2 as a weak D call on 7 bases. The receptor comes from a woman between 18 and 29 years old with Graves' hyperthyroidism. CDR3 sequence: CASSRGRLADLQETQYF. The DNA sequence is TGTGCCAGCAGCCGGGGGCGGCTAGCGGATTTACAAGAGACCCAGTACTTC.